These 5 T cell receptor beta chains originate from one sample sequenced in a study of T cell responses to AZD1222 COVID-19 vaccine (dated by TCRdb to the early 2020s). The sample's time point label, decoded: baseline before first vaccination. Receptor amplification or capture employed the immunoSEQ multiplex PCR assay. Not all clones reach the TCRdb copy of this immuneACCESS table, which keeps in-frame sequences only. Checked studies attribute under half of the gap to unresolved V genes and leave the rest unexplained. For this sample there are about 130,000 clones; 88% appear just once. About 6% of the sample is in the top ten clones. Sequencing was performed on peripheral blood, taken on day 0 of AZD1222 vaccination. The receptor source for this set is an adult in good health.

V gene TRBV19 combines with J gene TRBJ1-5; weak D call: TRBD1 (6 bases). The V gene lost 2 bases and the J gene lost 9 bases, with 14 bases spanning the gap. The CDR3 covers 14 residues. Germline values: CDR1 LNHDA, CDR2 SQIVND (reference sequence). CDR3 nucleotide sequence: TGTGCCAGTAGTATACGTTCAGAGGGGGGGCCCCAGCATTTT. Protein sequence: CASSIRSEGGPQHF.

The genes are TRBV11-2 and TRBJ1-3; the D is unclear. The CDR3 covers 16 residues. From germline, CDR1 is SGHAT and CDR2 FQNNGV. V lost 1 base and J 7 bases, leaving 17 bases between the germline ends. CDR3 nucleotides: TGTGCCAGCAGCTTAGGCCATAAAGGGAAGGGTAACACCATATATTTT. Translated: CASSLGHKGKGNTIYF.

J is TRBJ1-1 and V is TRBV12-3 or TRBV12-4; D is unresolved. The V end lost 3 bases, the J end lost 5 bases, and 7 bases lay between the germline ends. The CDR3 has 12 residues. The chain's CDR3 is CASSLMGTEAFF. The CDR3, as DNA: TGTGCCAGCAGTTTGATGGGAACTGAAGCTTTCTTT.

This clone has at least ten counts. The chain employs TRBV7-8 and TRBJ1-5; D possibly corresponds to TRBD1 (6 bases). The CDR3 loop spans 16 amino acids. The V gene lost 5 bases and the J gene lost 2 bases, with 16 bases spanning the gap. The germline V gene has CDR1 SGHVS and CDR2 FQNEAQ. The CDR3 region is CASSPEGGGRNQPQHF. In DNA form, the CDR3 reads TGTGCCAGCAGCCCCGAGGGGGGCGGACGCAATCAGCCCCAGCATTTT. The whole variable domain, filled in from reference TRBV7-8 and TRBJ1-5, reads GAGVSQSPRYKVAKRGQDVALRCDPISGHVSLFWYQQALGQGPEFLTYFQNEAQLDKSGLPSDRFFAERPEGSVSTLKIQRTQQEDSAVYLCASSPEGGGRNQPQHFGDGTRLSIL.

V and J are TRBV2 and TRBJ1-4; D is uncertain. The CDR3 contains 12 residues. The V gene lost 7 bases and the J gene lost 4 bases, with 7 bases spanning the gap. The V gene's germline CDR1 is SNHLY and CDR2 FYNNEI. This chain's CDR3 is CASIGSNEKLFF. The CDR3 DNA follows: TGTGCCAGCATAGGCAGTAATGAAAAACTGTTTTTT. The whole variable domain, remainder taken from reference TRBV2 and TRBJ1-4, is EPEVTQTPSHQVTQMGQEVILRCVPISNHLYFYWYRQILGQKVEFLVSFYNNEISEKSEIFDDQFSVERPDGSNFTLKIRSTKLEDSAMYFCASIGSNEKLFFGSGTQLSVL.